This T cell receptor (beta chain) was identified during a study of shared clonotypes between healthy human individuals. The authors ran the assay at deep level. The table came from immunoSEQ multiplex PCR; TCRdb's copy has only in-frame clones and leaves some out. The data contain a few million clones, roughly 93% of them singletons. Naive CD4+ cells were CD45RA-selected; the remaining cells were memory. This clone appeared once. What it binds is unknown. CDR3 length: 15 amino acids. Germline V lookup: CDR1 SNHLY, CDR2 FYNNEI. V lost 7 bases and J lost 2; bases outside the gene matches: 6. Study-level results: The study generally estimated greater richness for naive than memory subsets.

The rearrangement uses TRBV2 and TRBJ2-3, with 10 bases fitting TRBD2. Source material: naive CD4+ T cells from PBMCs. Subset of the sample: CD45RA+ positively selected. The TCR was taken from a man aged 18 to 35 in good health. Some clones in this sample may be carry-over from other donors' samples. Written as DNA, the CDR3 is TGTGCCAGCAATTTACTAGCGGGACCCACAGATACGCAGTATTTT. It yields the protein CASNLLAGPTDTQYF.